This T cell receptor beta chain was sequenced for a study of a mutant IDH1 vaccine in newly diagnosed glioma. Study as a whole: Of the patients given treatment, roughly 62% were male and 37.5% were female, and a mean age of roughly 40 years was recorded. Patients got radiotherapy, temozolomide, or both beforehand, and most got both. Overall study findings and caveats: Of the patients, 85% to 95% had vaccine-induced immune responses.

Germline values: CDR1 MNHEY, CDR2 SMNVEV (reference sequence). The CDR3 length is 13 residues. Unmatched junction bases numbered 2, after V lost 6 bases and J lost 3 bases. Only one count was recorded for this clone. The antigen remains undetermined. Regarding time point: baseline, week 1 (first vaccination visit). Indicated treatment: pre-vaccination baseline after standard-of-care therapy. Donors had new IDH1-mutant astrocytomas of WHO grade 3 or 4 (ATRX-lost). The data were produced by immunoSEQ multiplex PCR, yet TCRdb's version contains in-frame clones alone and is incomplete. The sample holds 90,000 to 95,000 clones, about four fifths seen once.

This sequence was found in a woman in her fifties or sixties with glioma. The sequences come from PBMCs, collected from a glioma patient treated with radiotherapy, temozolomide or both. V and J are TRBV27 and TRBJ1-1; 9 bases are a match to TRBD1. CDR3 bases: TGTGCCAGCAGGACAGGGGGAGACACTGAAGCTTTCTTT. Its protein product is CASRTGGDTEAFF.